This entry lists 15 T cell receptor beta chains sequenced from one sample in a study of cytomegalovirus exposure and HLA in healthy donors. Primers: 60 Vbeta forward and 13 Jbeta reverse. Sequenced by immunoSEQ multiplex PCR; TCRdb stores in-frame clones only, minus some. The sample contains approximately 110,000 clones, more than 60% of which appear only once. The sample taken for sequencing was PBMCs. All receptors come from a male donor in good health and CMV-seronegative.

The V gene is TRBV5-1, the J gene TRBJ2-7; possibly TRBD1 for D (6 bases). Trimming removed 1 base at V and 7 bases at J, with 12 bases between. Germline assignment: CDR1 SGHRS and CDR2 YFSETQ. The CDR3 covers 13 residues. CDR3 in amino acids: CASSLQGPGEQYF. DNA of the CDR3: TGCGCCAGCAGCTTGCAGGGGCCTGGGGAGCAGTACTTC.

The rearrangement joins TRBV9 to TRBJ2-1, with 7 nucleotides matching TRBD2. Trimming removed 3 bases from V and 6 bases from J; junction bases left unmatched: 6. This CDR3 is built from 14 residues. The germline gives CDR1 SGDLS, CDR2 YYNGEE. The CDR3 nucleotides are TGTGCCAGCAGCGCCGGGGGAGGGACCAATGAGCAGTTCTTC. It specifies CASSAGGGTNEQFF.

The chain employs TRBV5-6 and TRBJ2-3, with D unresolved. The germline V gene has CDR1 SGHDT and CDR2 YYEEEE. The V end was cut by 0 bases, the J end by 4 bases, with 12 bases between. The length of the CDR3 is 15 residues. CDR3 loop: CASSLAVSRPDTQYF. CDR3 sequence (DNA): TGTGCCAGCAGCTTGGCCGTGAGTCGTCCAGATACGCAGTATTTT.

The genes are TRBV2 and TRBJ2-3; tentative D call: TRBD1 (7 bases). There are 14 residues in the CDR3. The germline gives CDR1 SNHLY, CDR2 FYNNEI. Trimming shortened V by 4 bases and J by 5 bases, and 13 bases separated the two germline ends. CDR3 protein: CASSVAGGGDTQYF. The CDR3 DNA follows: TGTGCCAGCAGTGTTGCAGGGGGAGGAGATACGCAGTATTTT.

V usage is TRBV9 and J usage is TRBJ2-6; 8 nucleotides align to TRBD2. The germline V gene has CDR1 SGDLS and CDR2 YYNGEE. This CDR3 is 20 amino acids long. Trimming removed 0 bases from V and 4 bases from J; junction bases left unmatched: 15. CDR3 amino acids: CASSVATGDSGDLGANVLTF. CDR3 DNA: TGTGCCAGCAGCGTAGCTACCGGGGATAGCGGGGATTTGGGGGCCAACGTCCTGACTTTC.

This clone has more than one count but fewer than ten. The chain combines TRBV6-1 with TRBJ1-1; D is possibly TRBD1 (6 bases). The V and J ends lost 2 bases and 0 bases respectively, with 19 bases between them. Germline V gene data show CDR1 as MNHNS and CDR2 as SASEGT. The CDR3 length is 18 residues. In DNA form, the CDR3 reads TGTGCCAGCAGTGAAAGAGGGCAGGGGAACCTTATGAACACTGAAGCTTTCTTT. Residues: CASSERGQGNLMNTEAFF.

V and J are TRBV6-1 and TRBJ2-7; TRBD2 matches 8 bases. Germline lookup yields CDR1 MNHNS and CDR2 SASEGT. V shed 7 bases and J 3 bases; nucleotides not matched to a gene: 11. The length of the CDR3 is 15 residues. CDR3 in amino acids: CASTRTAAGGYEQYF. For the CDR3, the DNA is TGTGCCAGCACCAGGACCGCCGCGGGAGGCTACGAGCAGTACTTC.

This clone was seen a handful of times. This chain uses TRBV6-5 with TRBJ1-2; no reliable D call. The CDR3 is 13 residues long. The germline gives CDR1 MNHEY, CDR2 SVGAGI. V dropped 5 bases and J dropped 2 bases, with 9 bases sitting between them. The CDR3 reads CASSEEANYGYTF. The CDR3, as DNA: TGTGCCAGCAGTGAAGAGGCCAACTATGGCTACACCTTC.

CDR3 in amino acids: CASSYPGQKTDTQYF. The DNA of the CDR3 is TGTGCCAGCAGTTACCCGGGACAGAAGACAGATACGCAGTATTTT. The rearrangement uses TRBV6-6 and TRBJ2-3, with 7 bases fitting TRBD1. The CDR3 covers 15 residues. CDR1 MNHNY and CDR2 SVGAGI come from the germline V gene (reference sequence). Trimming at V came to 2 bases and at J to 3 bases, leaving 5 bases not matched to a gene.

CDR3 residues: CASSIHPGAEQYF. The CDR3 nucleotides read TGTGCCAGTAGTATCCACCCTGGGGCCGAGCAGTACTTC. The chain uses TRBV19 and TRBJ2-7; weak D call: TRBD1 (5 bases). Germline lookup yields CDR1 LNHDA and CDR2 SQIVND (reference sequence). V was pared by 3 bases and J by 6 bases, with 12 bases between. The CDR3 runs 13 residues. Full variable domain (outside the CDR3, taken from reference TRBV19 and TRBJ2-7): DGGITQSPKYLFRKEGQNVTLSCEQNLNHDAMYWYRQDPGQGLRLIYYSQIVNDFQKGDIAEGYSVSREKKESFPLTVTSAQKNPTAFYLCASSIHPGAEQYFGPGTRLTVT.

V usage is TRBV6-6 and J usage is TRBJ2-5; D may be TRBD1 (7 bases). With the DNA end fitting TRBJ2-7 better, the J assignment may be wrong. Germline V gives CDR1 MNHNY, CDR2 SVGAGI (reference sequence). The CDR3 is 15 residues long. CDR3 residues: CASSYPGGGTFEQYF. Written as DNA, the CDR3 is TGTGCCAGCAGTTACCCCGGAGGGGGCACGTTCGAGCAGTACTTC.

The chain has TRBV5-1 and TRBJ1-2, with 8 bases identical to TRBD1. Germline CDR1 and CDR2: SGHRS and YFSETQ. V lost 4 bases to trimming and J lost 4 bases; unmatched junction nucleotides: 15. This CDR3 has 17 residues. CDR3 loop: CASSVYAPGGGSYGYTF. In nucleotides, the CDR3 is TGCGCCAGCAGCGTATATGCCCCAGGGGGCGGGAGCTATGGCTACACCTTC. The whole variable domain, remainder taken from reference TRBV5-1 and TRBJ1-2, is KAGVTQTPRYLIKTRGQQVTLSCSPISGHRSVSWYQQTPGQGLQFLFEYFSETQRNKGNFPGRFSGRQFSNSRSEMNVSTLELGDSALYLCASSVYAPGGGSYGYTFGSGTRLTVV.

The chain uses TRBV11-2 and TRBJ1-3; D might be TRBD1 (5 bases). The CDR3 is 17 amino acids. V lost 3 bases, J lost 4 bases, and 19 bases lay in between. CDR1 SGHAT and CDR2 FQNNGV come from the germline V gene. The CDR3 loop reads CASSFGRLGGEGNTIYF. The CDR3 DNA follows: TGTGCCAGCAGCTTCGGGCGGCTGGGGGGGGAAGGAAACACCATATATTTT.

This chain joins TRBV27 and TRBJ2-1; perhaps TRBD1 as D (6 bases). CDR3 size: 14 residues. V lost 3 bases to trimming and J lost 2 bases, with 8 bases between them. Looked up from germline, CDR1 is MNHEY and CDR2 is SMNVEV (reference sequence). The CDR3 sequence: CASSLWDTYNEQFF. Written as DNA, the CDR3 is TGTGCCAGCAGTTTGTGGGACACCTACAATGAGCAGTTCTTC.

The V call is TRBV23-1, the J call TRBJ2-1, with 9 bases identical to TRBD2. TRBV23-1 is annotated as an ORF whose role is uncertain. V trimming: 2 bases; J trimming: 8 bases; junction bases outside the gene matches: 10. The CDR3 totals 16 residues. CDR3 nucleotide sequence: TGCGCCAGCAGTCAAGGGGGCGGGAGGGCGAGACATGAGCAGTTCTTC. This encodes CASSQGGGRARHEQFF.